The 28 T cell receptor beta chains given below trace back to one sample, sequenced in a study of cytomegalovirus exposure and HLA in healthy donors. In the PCR, 60 Vbeta and 13 Jbeta primers were used. Only in-frame clones appear in the TCRdb table, and some are missing; sequencing was by immunoSEQ multiplex PCR. Among about 150,000 clones listed, roughly four fifths were seen once. Source material: PBMCs. The source of these receptors is a man younger than 35 in good health and CMV-seronegative.

CDR3: CASSKAPTRESTGMETQYF. CDR3 DNA: TGTGCCAGCAGCAAAGCGCCTACACGGGAATCTACAGGGATGGAGACCCAGTACTTC. The genes are TRBV21-1 and TRBJ2-5; the listed D gene, TRBD1, was not tested against the DNA. TRBV21-1 is tagged as a pseudogene. The CDR3 has 19 amino acids.

This clone was detected a few times. The junction does not match germline at one end; this may be a read error. The chain is built from TRBV7-9 and TRBJ2-4; TRBD2 matches 10 bases. This CDR3 has 12 residues. The germline V gene has CDR1 SEHNR and CDR2 FQNEAQ (reference sequence). Here the CDR3 DNA reads TGTGCCAGCAGCTTTGAGCGGGAGGGCCCTGTCTTC. This sequence encodes CASSFEREGPVF.

V and J are TRBV19 and TRBJ2-7, with a weak D call TRBD2 (8 bases). CDR1 and CDR2 (germline): LNHDA, SQIVND (reference sequence). Deletions cut 6 bases from V and 6 bases from J, with 27 bases between. This CDR3 has 17 amino acids. The CDR3 is CASSPLVGGGRYGEQYF. The CDR3 coding sequence is TGTGCCAGTAGCCCCTTGGTAGGGGGCGGGAGGTATGGCGAGCAGTACTTC.

This rearrangement joins TRBV19 to TRBJ2-3; TRBD1 is a possible D gene (5 bases). Deletions cut 6 bases from V and 5 bases from J, with 15 bases between. Per germline, CDR1 LNHDA and CDR2 SQIVND (reference sequence). This CDR3 has 14 amino acids. CDR3 residues: CASSTSGMGDTQYF. CDR3 in DNA: TGTGCCAGTAGCACCTCAGGGATGGGAGATACGCAGTATTTT.

Only a few counts were recorded for this clone. The chain combines TRBV5-4 with TRBJ1-3; D not certain. The CDR3 is 14 amino acids. The V gene's germline CDR1 is SGHNT and CDR2 YYREEE (reference sequence). V was trimmed by 4 bases and J by 4 bases, leaving 12 bases between them. The CDR3 DNA reads TGTGCCAGCAGCACAGATTTGACAGGAAACACCATATATTTT. This translates into CASSTDLTGNTIYF.

CDR3 residues: CASSQDPRGSGELFF. The CDR3 bases are TGTGCCAGCAGCCAAGATCCTCGGGGATCCGGGGAGCTGTTTTTT. The chain carries TRBV14 and TRBJ2-2; maybe TRBD2 (5 bases). Germline V gene data show CDR1 as SGHDN and CDR2 as FVKESK. Trimming removed 0 bases from V and 6 bases from J, with 11 bases in between. The CDR3 has 15 residues.

The rearrangement joins TRBV4-1 to TRBJ2-7; 7 bases agree with TRBD2. Trimming cost V 1 base and J 4 bases; bases outside gene matches: 4. CDR3 length equals 14 residues. CDR1 is MGHRA, CDR2 YSYEKL, per germline. Here the CDR3 DNA reads TGCGCCAGCAGCCAAGTCACTAGCGCTTACGAGCAGTACTTC. Translating it yields CASSQVTSAYEQYF.

The CDR3 protein is CAISESTRDSGSDEQYF. DNA for the CDR3: TGTGCCATCAGTGAGTCGACTCGGGATAGCGGGAGTGACGAGCAGTACTTC. The chain is built from TRBV10-3 and TRBJ2-7; TRBD2 matches 9 bases. Germline V gene sequence: CDR1 ENHRY, CDR2 SYGVKD. V was clipped by 0 bases and J by 5 bases; unmatched bases: 11. This CDR3 contains 17 residues.

The genes are TRBV5-4 and TRBJ2-7; D ambiguous. Germline V gene sequence: CDR1 SGHNT, CDR2 YYREEE (reference sequence). V was pared by 1 base and J by 0 bases, with 11 bases between. The CDR3 covers 15 residues. CDR3 amino acids: CASSLRSASSYEQYF. In nucleotides, the CDR3 is TGTGCCAGCAGCTTGAGAAGTGCTAGCTCCTACGAGCAGTACTTC.

This clone is termed medium-sized. V and J are TRBV6-1 and TRBJ1-2; 10 bases agree with TRBD1. The CDR3 runs to 14 residues. V lost 11 bases, J lost 8 bases, and 14 bases stayed unmatched. Germline CDR1 MNHNS, CDR2 SASEGT. The CDR3 coding sequence is TGTGCCGCTTCACTAGGGACAGGGGAGGGAGGCTACACCTTC. It yields the protein CAASLGTGEGGYTF.

This clone came up once. The V gene is TRBV18, the J gene TRBJ1-5; perhaps TRBD1 as D (5 bases). Between the trimmed V and J ends, which lost 2 bases and 1 base, there was a span of 12 bases. The CDR3 spans 16 residues. From germline, CDR1 is KGHSH and CDR2 LQKENI. The CDR3 protein is CASSPGEGRSNQPQHF. The CDR3 DNA is TGTGCCAGCTCACCAGGGGAGGGGCGAAGCAATCAGCCCCAGCATTTT.

CDR3 coding DNA: TGTGCCAGCAGGAACAGGGGGGCCTACAATGAGCAGTTCTTC. Protein sequence: CASRNRGAYNEQFF. The chain recombines TRBV6-5 with TRBJ2-1, with 8 bases aligning to TRBD1. J gave up 2 bases and V 6 bases, and 3 bases lay outside the gene matches. The germline V gene has CDR1 MNHEY and CDR2 SVGAGI. The length of the CDR3 is 14 residues.

V is TRBV5-1 and J is TRBJ2-5; TRBD2 aligns across 8 bases. CDR1 and CDR2 from the germline V gene are SGHRS and YFSETQ. V shed 4 bases and J 5 bases; nucleotides not matched to a gene: 7. This CDR3 spans 14 amino acids. CDR3 in DNA: TGCGCCAGCAGCCTTGCGGGGGGAGACGAGACCCAGTACTTC. It codes for CASSLAGGDETQYF.

J is TRBJ2-2 and V is TRBV5-4; TRBD2 agrees at 9 bases. Trimming at V came to 0 bases and at J to 7 bases, leaving 10 bases not matched to a gene. The CDR3 runs to 17 residues. Germline lookup yields CDR1 SGHNT and CDR2 YYREEE (reference sequence). In DNA, the CDR3 is TGTGCCAGCAGCTTGGCCGGGATAGCGGGAGAGGGCGGGGAGCTGTTTTTT. Translating it yields CASSLAGIAGEGGELFF. The variable domain in full, with the rest retrieved from reference TRBV5-4 and TRBJ2-2, is ETGVTQSPTHLIKTRGQQVTLRCSSQSGHNTVSWYQQALGQGPQFIFQYYREEENGRGNFPPRFSGLQFPNYSSELNVNALELDDSALYLCASSLAGIAGEGGELFFGEGSRLTVL.

This clone was counted between two and nine times. The V and J genes are TRBV19 and TRBJ2-5, with D perhaps TRBD1 (6 bases). This CDR3 is 16 amino acids long. Trimming shortened V by 1 base and J by 1 base, and 13 bases separated the two germline ends. Germline V lookup: CDR1 LNHDA, CDR2 SQIVND (reference sequence). Here the CDR3 reads CASSIGDTGTQETQYF. For the CDR3, the DNA is TGTGCCAGTAGTATAGGGGACACGGGAACCCAAGAGACCCAGTACTTC. Full variable domain (remainder filled in from reference TRBV19 and TRBJ2-5): DGGITQSPKYLFRKEGQNVTLSCEQNLNHDAMYWYRQDPGQGLRLIYYSQIVNDFQKGDIAEGYSVSREKKESFPLTVTSAQKNPTAFYLCASSIGDTGTQETQYFGPGTRLLVL.

The rearrangement links TRBV28 to TRBJ2-7; D is undetermined. The CDR3 has 15 residues. Germline V CDR1 and CDR2: MDHEN, SYDVKM. Trimming shortened V by 6 bases and J by 0 bases, and 15 bases separated the two germline ends. The CDR3 sequence is CASRSLRQLSYEQYF. CDR3 in DNA: TGTGCCAGCAGGTCCTTGAGACAACTCTCCTACGAGCAGTACTTC.

The rearrangement links TRBV27 to TRBJ2-1; maybe TRBD2 (6 bases). The CDR3 length is 15 residues. Germline V CDR1 and CDR2: MNHEY, SMNVEV (reference sequence). Trimming shortened V by 3 bases and J by 4 bases, and 13 bases separated the two germline ends. The CDR3 region has the DNA TGTGCCAGCAGTTTCCCCGGGACTCATTACAATGAGCAGTTCTTC. Protein: CASSFPGTHYNEQFF.

V and J are TRBV27 and TRBJ2-5; D perhaps matches TRBD1 (5 bases). Gene TRBJ2-7 matches the end of the DNA better, so the J call may be wrong. The CDR3 has 15 amino acids. The germline V gene has CDR1 MNHEY and CDR2 SMNVEV (reference sequence). CDR3 amino acids: CASSLRGRSIYEQYF. For the CDR3, the DNA is TGTGCCAGCAGTTTAAGGGGCCGGTCCATTTACGAGCAGTACTTC.

The gene calls are TRBV19 and TRBJ1-1; D gene uncertain. Germline lookup yields CDR1 LNHDA and CDR2 SQIVND (reference sequence). This CDR3 contains 15 residues. With 6 bases removed from V and 4 bases from J, the gap between germline ends came to 18 bases. CDR3: CASRRGSPLATEAFF. The CDR3 DNA is TGTGCCAGTAGGCGGGGTTCGCCCTTGGCCACTGAAGCTTTCTTT.

The chain combines TRBV11-2 with TRBJ2-7; perhaps TRBD1 as D (6 bases). Trimming took 2 bases from V and 4 from J, leaving 12 bases between them. Germline lookup yields CDR1 SGHAT and CDR2 FQNNGV. The CDR3 length is 14 residues. The DNA for the CDR3 is TGTGCCAGCAGCTTACCGGGACAAAGTTACGAGCAGTACTTC. This sequence encodes CASSLPGQSYEQYF.

This clone was picked up a small number of times. This chain uses TRBV13 with TRBJ2-1; D is possibly TRBD2 (6 bases). The germline CDR1 and CDR2 sequences are PRHDT and FYEKMQ (reference sequence). V was cut by 0 bases and J by 0 bases, with 9 bases left in between. The CDR3 length is 16 residues. Written as DNA, the CDR3 is TGTGCCAGCAGCTTAGGGGGAGGTAGCTCCTACAATGAGCAGTTCTTC. Amino acid sequence: CASSLGGGSSYNEQFF.

The CDR3 coding sequence is TGCGCCAGCAGCCAAGGGACTAGCGGCTACGAGCAGTACTTC. It is translated as CASSQGTSGYEQYF. The chain is built from TRBV4-1 and TRBJ2-7; 10 bases are shared with TRBD2. Per germline, CDR1 MGHRA and CDR2 YSYEKL. There are 14 residues in the CDR3. V lost 1 base and J lost 3; bases outside the gene matches: 0.

This chain connects TRBV30 to TRBJ2-1; TRBD2 matches at 8 bases. This CDR3 is built from 15 residues. The V gene's germline CDR1 is GTSNPN and CDR2 SVGIG (reference sequence). The trim removed 0 bases at V and 4 bases at J, leaving 5 bases unmatched. The CDR3 DNA reads as TGTGCCTGGAGTGTACAAGCGGGAGAGTACAATGAGCAGTTCTTC. Translation: CAWSVQAGEYNEQFF.

Here the CDR3 reads CASSPKPSGYEQYF. The CDR3 coding sequence is TGTGCCAGCAGCCCTAAGCCTAGCGGCTACGAGCAGTACTTC. The rearrangement uses TRBV9 and TRBJ2-7, with 7 nucleotides matching TRBD2. Germline trimming cut 4 bases from V and 3 bases from J; bases unmatched to any gene: 7. Germline CDR1 SGDLS, CDR2 YYNGEE. This CDR3 spans 14 amino acids.

The chain is built from TRBV10-1 and TRBJ2-7, with 10 nucleotides matching TRBD1. V lost 5 bases and J lost 1; bases outside the gene matches: 5. The V gene's germline CDR1 is WNHNN and CDR2 SYGVQD (reference sequence). CDR3 length: 15 residues. CDR3 region: CASSPGTGVSYEQYF. CDR3 in DNA: TGCGCCAGCAGTCCCGGGACAGGGGTTTCCTACGAGCAGTACTTC.

As concerns this clone: The junction differs from germline at one of its ends, possibly a read error. The V call is TRBV7-9, the J call TRBJ1-2; 7 bases align to TRBD1. Germline loops: CDR1 SEHNR, CDR2 FQNEAQ (reference sequence). The CDR3 loop spans 12 amino acids. The CDR3 bases are TGTTCCAGCAGCCCGACAGGGTTTGGCTACACCTTC. Translating gives CSSSPTGFGYTF.

As concerns this clone: A read error may account for a junction end that differs from germline. The gene calls are TRBV5-1 and TRBJ2-1, with D perhaps TRBD2 (6 bases). This CDR3 spans 11 amino acids. Germline lookup yields CDR1 SGHRS and CDR2 YFSETQ. The DNA for the CDR3 is TGCGCCAGCAGCTCGACTAGTTCCCTCATCTTC. Translating it yields CASSSTSSLIF.

This chain joins TRBV2 and TRBJ1-2; TRBD1 matches at 9 bases. Trimming removed 5 bases from V and 7 bases from J; junction bases left unmatched: 8. Germline CDR1 SNHLY, CDR2 FYNNEI. The CDR3 has 14 residues. The CDR3 DNA is TGTGCCAGCAGTCCGGACAGGGGATTCTCTGGCTACACCTTC. Its translation is CASSPDRGFSGYTF.